This TCR beta chain appears in the sequencing data of a study of human T cells and chemical hapten exposure (dated by TCRdb to about 2021). Turning to the overall study: Libraries were pooled for sequencing, and per-sample TCR yields varied mainly because of small differences in library volumes within the pool. Peripheral blood TCR repertoire changes were tracked in vivo in alopecia patients during primary and secondary sensitization to the hapten diphenylcyclopropenone (DPC). Both TCR alpha and TCR beta chains were sequenced from each blood RNA sample.

Results and caveats for the whole study, not just this receptor: DPC sensitization did not change the number of TCRs with a frequency above 1 in 1000, and there was no evidence of changes in global repertoire structure. Repeated subsampling changed both the strength of the expansion versus patch-test correlation and the threshold at which that correlation became significant.

This clonotype was picked up many times. Its cognate antigen has yet to be identified. The record has no base qualities; no much larger clone is one base away. This specimen's time point label, interpreted: healthy volunteer bleed at 6 weeks. Total RNA was extracted from unfractionated whole blood that had been collected in Tempus Blood RNA tubes. Four or five healthy volunteers acted as controls for TCR sequencing and had blood drawn at day 0, 2 weeks and 6 weeks. The method behind the library was RACE. TCRdb records NextSeq 500 as the sequencer. During library preparation, unique molecular identifiers were attached to individual cDNA molecules so that TCRs could be counted quantitatively and reproducibly. Per the source publication's procedure: Samples had a median of approximately 93,000 TCRs, with a range from roughly 23,224 to 700,000. V, J and CDR3 annotation of the TCR reads was carried out using the Decombinator software suite. To make PS versus PT1 abundance plots, every sample was subsampled to the same number of TCRs (28,000). TCRs were defined as expanded if absent before sensitization and observed at least eight times at the 2-week time point. TCRdb reanalyzed the raw reads on its own, using fastp at Q25 for trimming and MiXCR for clone calling, and kept in-frame beta chains. When rows share a CDR3 protein, they turn into one entry using the most common DNA and genes. The V and J calls were not made by the authors but by TCRdb's processing. The sample yields some 65,000 distinct CDR3 sequences; about 6.5% were counted once. 3% to 3.5% of the sample is held by the ten biggest clonotypes.

Source material: whole blood. The receptor was derived from a female donor in good health. Some clones in this sample may be carry-over from other donors' samples.

The DNA sequence reads TGTGCCAGCAGTTACCCTGGACAGGGGGCAGATACGCAGTATTTT. The resulting protein is CASSYPGQGADTQYF. Here the chain combines TRBV6-2 or TRBV6-3 and TRBJ2-3, with 10 bases matching TRBD1. Taken from cysteine to phenylalanine, the CDR3 has 15 residues. The only DNA kept is the CDR3, 45 bases in frame from the first base. From a lookup of the germline V gene, CDR1 and CDR2 are MNHEY and SVGEGT. Relative to germline, V is missing 2 bases and J is missing 4 bases, with 3 bases of the junction outside any gene match.